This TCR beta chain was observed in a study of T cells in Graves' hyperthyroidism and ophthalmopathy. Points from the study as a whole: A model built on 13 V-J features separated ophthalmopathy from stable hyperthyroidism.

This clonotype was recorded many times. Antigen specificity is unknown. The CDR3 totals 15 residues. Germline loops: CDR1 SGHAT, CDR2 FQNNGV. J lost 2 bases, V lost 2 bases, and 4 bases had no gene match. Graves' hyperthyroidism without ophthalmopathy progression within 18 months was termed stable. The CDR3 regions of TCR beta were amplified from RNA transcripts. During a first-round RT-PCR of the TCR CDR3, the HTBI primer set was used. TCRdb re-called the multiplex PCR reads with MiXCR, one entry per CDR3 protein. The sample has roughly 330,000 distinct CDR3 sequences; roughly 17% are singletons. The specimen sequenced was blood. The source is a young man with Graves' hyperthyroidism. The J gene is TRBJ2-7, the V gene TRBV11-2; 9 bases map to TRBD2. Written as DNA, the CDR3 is TGTGCCAGCAGCTTAACTAGCGGGCCACCCTACGAGCAGTACTTC. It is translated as CASSLTSGPPYEQYF.